This TCR beta chain comes out of a study of cytomegalovirus exposure and HLA in healthy donors. Study-wide results and limits: Several of the most significant clusters appeared linked to common viral pathogens, based on a later analysis. There were some public TCRs occurring in many donors, but most TCR sequences were rare. Cytomegalovirus association was listed for 164 TCR beta chains.

The primer mix had 60 Vbeta and 13 Jbeta primers. Clones were sequenced by immunoSEQ multiplex PCR, and TCRdb holds only the in-frame ones, with some missing. Its table lists around 100,000 clones. This CDR3 region has 15 residues. Trimming pared 0 bases from V and 0 bases from J, leaving 10 bases between. Germline CDR1 is SGHRS and CDR2 is YFSETQ. Points on this clone: As yet, its antigen is unknown.

The origin of this receptor is a woman under 40 in good health and CMV-seronegative. The chain combines TRBV5-1 with TRBJ2-7; D unresolved. Material: PBMCs. The CDR3 sequence is CASSLVERSSYEQYF. The CDR3 coding sequence is TGCGCCAGCAGCTTGGTGGAGAGAAGCTCCTACGAGCAGTACTTC.